Following are 4 T cell receptor beta chains from one sample sequenced in a study of blood T cell repertoires in COVID-19. Only in-frame clones appear in the TCRdb table, and some are missing; sequencing was by immunoSEQ multiplex PCR. The sample gives under 350,000 clones, 65% to 90% of which show up once; around 4.5% is in the top ten. The specimen was PBMCs or T cells enriched from blood (not recorded which). All receptors derive from a woman between 35 and 50 years old with acute COVID-19.

The rearrangement links TRBV5-1 to TRBJ1-2; 8 nucleotides agree with TRBD1. Germline V lookup: CDR1 SGHRS, CDR2 YFSETQ. This CDR3 has 15 amino acids. V lost 3 bases, J lost 4 bases, and 8 bases stayed unmatched. This CDR3 reads CASSSGPGGGYGYTF. In DNA form, the CDR3 reads TGCGCCAGCAGCTCTGGCCCAGGGGGCGGCTATGGCTACACCTTC.

The chain carries TRBV18 and TRBJ2-5; 8 bases are shared with TRBD2. CDR3 length: 20 amino acids. Looked up from germline, CDR1 is KGHSH and CDR2 is LQKENI. Trimming at V came to 0 bases and at J to 5 bases, leaving 20 bases not matched to a gene. The CDR3 DNA is TGTGCCAGCTCACCACCTCGGTCGATGGCGGGAGGTCATGACGGGGAGACCCAGTACTTC. Amino acid sequence: CASSPPRSMAGGHDGETQYF. Using reference TRBV18 and TRBJ2-5 for the parts outside the CDR3, the full variable domain is NAGVMQNPRHLVRRRGQEARLRCSPMKGHSHVYWYRQLPEEGLKFMVYLQKENIIDESGMPKERFSAEFPKEGPSILRIQQVVRGDSAAYFCASSPPRSMAGGHDGETQYFGPGTRLLVL.

V usage is TRBV6-2 or TRBV6-3 and J usage is TRBJ1-1; the D is unclear. V was trimmed by 4 bases and J by 7 bases, leaving 13 bases between them. Germline loops: CDR1 MNHEY, CDR2 SVGEGT. CDR3 length: 13 amino acids. The chain's CDR3 is CASSLGRRVEAFF. Here the CDR3 DNA reads TGTGCCAGCAGTTTGGGCAGACGAGTTGAAGCTTTCTTT.

The V and J genes are TRBV20-1 and TRBJ1-6; no reliable D call. CDR1 is DFQATT and CDR2 is SNEGSKA in the germline V gene (reference sequence). The CDR3 runs to 13 residues. V lost 3 bases to trimming and J lost 10 bases, with 13 bases between them. The CDR3 sequence: CSASQLGPSPLHF. The CDR3, as DNA: TGCAGTGCTAGTCAACTGGGCCCCTCACCCCTCCACTTT.